Included here is one T cell receptor beta chain sequence, with context. This record belongs to a study of shared clonotypes between healthy human individuals. CDR3 size: 15 residues. The germline V gene encodes CDR1 LNHDA and CDR2 SQIVND (reference sequence). The V segment lost 1 base and the J segment 3 bases; nucleotides outside the gene matches: 6. Profiling relied on immunoSEQ multiplex PCR, and the TCRdb table lists in-frame clones only, not all of them. This table holds some 1.5 million clones, over 95% found once. The chain links TRBV19 to TRBJ2-7, with 7 bases that match TRBD1. This receptor was identified in a man between 25 and 39 years old in good health. The sample taken for sequencing was naive CD4+ T cells sorted from blood. Subset given: CD45RA+ positively selected. For the CDR3, the DNA is TGTGCCAGTAGTATAGGGCCAGGGGGTAGCTACGAGCAGTACTTC. The encoded protein is CASSIGPGGSYEQYF.